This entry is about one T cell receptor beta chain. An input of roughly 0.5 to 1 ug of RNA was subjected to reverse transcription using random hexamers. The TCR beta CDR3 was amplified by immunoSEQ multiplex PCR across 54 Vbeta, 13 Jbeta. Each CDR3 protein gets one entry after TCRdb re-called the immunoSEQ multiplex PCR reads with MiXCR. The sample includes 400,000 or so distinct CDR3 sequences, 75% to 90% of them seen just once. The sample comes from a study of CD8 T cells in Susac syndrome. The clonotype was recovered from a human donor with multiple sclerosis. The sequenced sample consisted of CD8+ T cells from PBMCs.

This chain's CDR3 is CAGRGDTGELFF. The CDR3 nucleotides are TGTGCCGGGCGCGGGGATACCGGGGAGCTGTTTTTT. The V and J genes are TRBV7-6 and TRBJ2-2; D might be TRBD2 (6 bases). This CDR3 comprises 12 residues. Germline CDR1 is SGHVS and CDR2 is FNYEAQ. The germline V and J ends were trimmed by 11 bases and 5 bases, with 12 bases remaining between them.